This note documents a single T cell receptor (beta chain) sequence. Its antigen is unidentified. The CDR3 runs to 16 residues. Germline V gives CDR1 MNHEY, CDR2 SVGAGI. Trimming took off 0 bases at V and 0 bases at J, with 12 bases between the two ends. Sequencing targeted expressed TCRB transcripts, as all isolated RNA had been reverse transcribed. Generated by immunoSEQ multiplex PCR, the TCRdb table keeps only in-frame clones and is missing some. The table lists hundreds of thousands of clones, around 15% of them singletons, with 0.04% in the top ten. The data are from a study of beta chain features in type 1 diabetes. Points from the study as a whole: Among patients with Type 1 diabetes, TCRB CDR3s were moderately but significantly shorter in every one of the four CD4+ subsets.

This chain connects TRBV6-5 to TRBJ2-7; no clear D. The source is a man aged 18 to 30 with type 1 diabetes. Material for sequencing was naive CD4+ T cells from blood. Written as DNA, the CDR3 is TGTGCCAGCAGTTACTCGATTTTAGTGAGCTCCTACGAGCAGTACTTC. Amino acid sequence: CASSYSILVSSYEQYF.